This record covers a single T cell receptor (beta chain). Antigen unknown. A junction boundary mismatches the germline segment, possibly from a read error. Unrecorded immune exposure was likely among donors, who were nominally healthy when sampled. This record comes from a study of cytomegalovirus exposure and HLA in healthy donors. The study's findings and limits: Across donors, sequencing depth was assumed by presence/absence analyses to be roughly uniform. Available immune exposure information covered CMV serostatus only. The later analysis indicated that the majority of CMV-associated TCR beta chains appeared HLA-restricted.

A multiplex PCR was run with 60 Vbeta primers and 13 Jbeta primers. The data were produced by immunoSEQ multiplex PCR, yet TCRdb's version contains in-frame clones alone and is incomplete. The data hold 90,000 to 130,000 clones, with roughly 80% observed a single time. The sequencing sample was made of PBMCs. The TCR was taken from a woman aged 25-40 years in good health and CMV-seronegative.

CDR3 in DNA: TGTGCTAGCAGCTTAGCAGGGGCCATCAATGAGCAGTTCTTC. The encoded protein is CASSLAGAINEQFF. The rearrangement links TRBV7-7 to TRBJ2-1; a weak D match, TRBD1 (6 bases). Per germline, CDR1 SSHAT and CDR2 FNYEAQ (reference sequence). The CDR3 spans 14 residues.